The TCR beta chain described here comes from a study of cytomegalovirus exposure and HLA in healthy donors. Study background: A prior study identified over 100 million unique TCR beta sequences from some 180 million T cells. Study results and limitations: Several of the most significant clusters appeared, in a later analysis, to be linked to common viral pathogens.

From germline, CDR1 is MNHNS and CDR2 SASEGT. With 7 bases removed from V and 0 bases from J, the gap between germline ends came to 13 bases. CDR3 length: 15 amino acids. Researchers ran the PCR with 60 Vbeta and 13 Jbeta primers. Generated by immunoSEQ multiplex PCR, the TCRdb table keeps only in-frame clones and is missing some. Counted here are approximately 120,000 clones, roughly 74% occurring once; the ten biggest clones make up roughly 4.1%. Note on this clone: Antigen specificity is unknown.

This chain joins TRBV6-1 and TRBJ1-3; D remains ambiguous. This TCR was recovered from a woman aged 50 to 60 in good health and CMV-seropositive. The sequenced material came from PBMCs. The CDR3 DNA reads as TGTGCCAGCACCGTTAATACCTACTCTGGAAACACCATATATTTT. Its protein product is CASTVNTYSGNTIYF.